Listed below are T cell receptor beta chains from one sample, sequenced in a study of T-cell reconstitution after alpha-beta-depleted transplantation in children. TCRdb re-called the PCR reads with MiXCR, one entry per CDR3 protein. The sample has 450,000 to 500,000 distinct CDR3 sequences; 12% are singletons. Material: PBMCs from the stem cell graft donor, obtained from the stem cell graft. Receptors were obtained from a human donor who donated a stem cell graft to a child with combined immunodeficiency. The CDR3 runs from the conserved cysteine through the conserved F or W. A D gene is named only where the DNA matches it firmly. Rows may omit the clone size; those that give it use once, few, many or a size class.

TGTGCCAGCAGCCAACGACAGAACACCGGGGAGCTGTTTTTT CASSQRQNTGELFF 14 TRBJ2-2 - many TRBV4-2
TGCACTGCTACAAAACTAGCGGGAGAAATCTCCTACGAGCAGTACTTC CTATKLAGEISYEQYF 16 TRBJ2-7 TRBD2 once TRBV20-1
TGCAGCGTTGAGGTCCCAGGGAGTGCCACCGGGGAGCTGTTTTTT CSVEVPGSATGELFF 15 TRBJ2-2 - - TRBV29-1
TGTGCCTCCGGGACTAGCGGGGGGGGGGCCTACAATGAGCAGTTCTTC CASGTSGGGAYNEQFF 16 TRBJ2-1 TRBD2 few TRBV24-1
TGTGCCAGCAGTGAAGGCGAGGGGCTCACAGATACGCAGTATTTT CASSEGEGLTDTQYF 15 TRBJ2-3 - few TRBV2
TGCGCCAGCAGCTTTATTCAAGCGACGATAGCTGAAGCTTTCTTT CASSFIQATIAEAFF 15 TRBJ1-1 - many TRBV5-1
TGTGCCAGCAGCTCACAGGGGATGTGGATCAATGAGCAGTTCTTC CASSSQGMWINEQFF 15 TRBJ2-1 TRBD1 - TRBV7-2
TGTGCCAGCAGCTTAGACAGGCGGAACACTGAAGCTTTCTTT CASSLDRRNTEAFF 14 TRBJ1-1 - - TRBV7-2
TGTGCCAGCGCCGGACAGGGGTTCTCTGGGGCCAACGTCCTGACTTTC CASAGQGFSGANVLTF 16 TRBJ2-6 TRBD1 - TRBV27
TGTGCCAGCAGTTCGGGGACTAGCGGGAGGGACGGAGATTCCTACAATGAGCAGTTCTTC CASSSGTSGRDGDSYNEQFF 20 TRBJ2-1 TRBD2 many TRBV6-5
TGTGCCAGCAGCAGAGTAGGCGAGCAGTACTTC CASSRVGEQYF 11 TRBJ2-7 - - TRBV7-9
TGCGCCAGCAGCTTGGCCGGTGACAGGGGCCAGTCACCCCTCCACTTT CASSLAGDRGQSPLHF 16 TRBJ1-6 TRBD1 many TRBV5-1
TGTGCCAGCAGCATTAACGAGCAGTTCTTC CASSINEQFF 10 TRBJ2-1 - many TRBV12-3/TRBV12-4
TGTGCCAGCAGTTTTGTATTGTCTAGCGGGGGGGATAGCACAGATACGCAGTATTTT CASSFVLSSGGDSTDTQYF 19 TRBJ2-3 TRBD2 - TRBV12-3/TRBV12-4
TGCAGTGCTAATCCGGACAGCGAAGTGTCCTACGAGCAGTACTTC CSANPDSEVSYEQYF 15 TRBJ2-7 - many TRBV20-1
TGTGCCAGCAGTGACACTGAAGCTTTCTTT CASSDTEAFF 10 TRBJ1-1 - many TRBV2
TGTGCCAGCAGCCCAACTAGCGGGCTCGGTGGCGGGGAGCTGTTTTTT CASSPTSGLGGGELFF 16 TRBJ2-2 TRBD2 - TRBV3-1
TGTGCCAGCAGCGAAGGACGCAGAGAGACCCAGTACTTC CASSEGRRETQYF 13 TRBJ2-5 - few TRBV7-8
TGTGCCAGCAATCCTAGCGGGGGGGCCTATGAGCAGTTCTTC CASNPSGGAYEQFF 14 TRBJ2-1 TRBD2 few TRBV12-3/TRBV12-4
TGTGCCAGCAGTGAGGCGGCGCCATCGAACACCGGGGAGCTGTTTTTT CASSEAAPSNTGELFF 16 TRBJ2-2 - few TRBV2
TGTGCCAGCAGCGCCGGGCTCCTGGCGAACTATGGCTACACCTTC CASSAGLLANYGYTF 15 TRBJ1-2 - - TRBV13
TGCAGCGTTGGAGGGGCGGGAGGGAACACTGAAGCTTTCTTT CSVGGAGGNTEAFF 14 TRBJ1-1 - many TRBV29-1
TGTGCCAGCAGTTTTGGGCGGGGGAATGAGCAGTTCTTC CASSFGRGNEQFF 13 TRBJ2-1 TRBD2 - TRBV27
TGTGCCAGCGTGGGGGAGCCGGGGCCAGCTAGTTCGGAGACCCAGTACTTC CASVGEPGPASSETQYF 17 TRBJ2-5 - few TRBV12-3/TRBV12-4
TGTGCCAGCAACACGGCAGGGGGGTACAATGAGCAGTTCTTC CASNTAGGYNEQFF 14 TRBJ2-1 - many TRBV25-1
TGCAGTGCTGGGACGGATAACACAGATACGCAGTATTTT CSAGTDNTDTQYF 13 TRBJ2-3 - - TRBV20-1
TGTGCCAGCAGTTGGGACAGGGGGCCTCAGGAGACCCAGTACTTC CASSWDRGPQETQYF 15 TRBJ2-5 TRBD1 - TRBV12-3/TRBV12-4
TGTGCCAGCAGCTTAGGGGGGGGATCCTACAATGAGCAGTTCTTC CASSLGGGSYNEQFF 15 TRBJ2-1 - many TRBV12-3/TRBV12-4
TGTGCCAGCAGCTTAACACCAGTTGGACAGAGCCAAGAGACCCAGTACTTC CASSLTPVGQSQETQYF 17 TRBJ2-5 - few TRBV7-2
TGTGCCAGCAGCTTTACCCGACGGAGCAATCAGCCCCAGCATTTT CASSFTRRSNQPQHF 15 TRBJ1-5 - few TRBV12-3/TRBV12-4
TGTGCCACCAGTAGACAGGGACGGAAGACAGATACGCAGTATTTT CATSRQGRKTDTQYF 15 TRBJ2-3 TRBD1 - TRBV15
TGTGCCAGCGGACCATCCGGTCTTGAGGAAAAACTGTTTTTT CASGPSGLEEKLFF 14 TRBJ1-4 - many TRBV27
TGCGCCAGCAGCTTTACGGCAAACACCGGGGAGCTGTTTTTT CASSFTANTGELFF 14 TRBJ2-2 - many TRBV5-1
TGTGCCATCAGGGGGGGGGCAGGGCTCCTAGGCGATGAGCAGTTCTTC CAIRGGAGLLGDEQFF 16 TRBJ2-1 - many TRBV10-3
TGTGCCAGCAGTTTCCAGAGTCGCGCCACAGATACGCAGTATTTT CASSFQSRATDTQYF 15 TRBJ2-3 - few TRBV28
TGTGCCAGCCCCAATCCGACAGGGCCCCAAGAGACCCAGTACTTC CASPNPTGPQETQYF 15 TRBJ2-5 - - TRBV21-1
TGTGCCAGCAGTGGGACTAGCGGGAGTTACCACAATGAGCAGTTCTTC CASSGTSGSYHNEQFF 16 TRBJ2-1 TRBD2 many TRBV12-3/TRBV12-4
TGTGCCAGCAGCCGCGGAGGGGAGTCGCAGCCCCAGCATTTT CASSRGGESQPQHF 14 TRBJ1-5 - many TRBV12-3/TRBV12-4
TGTGCCAGCAACCAGGACAGGGGTTACAATGAGCAGTTCTTC CASNQDRGYNEQFF 14 TRBJ2-1 TRBD1 few TRBV6-1
TGTGCCAGCAGCTTTCGGTTAGGACTAGCGTTCACCGGGGAGCTGTTTTTT CASSFRLGLAFTGELFF 17 TRBJ2-2 TRBD2 - TRBV5-6
TGTGCCAGCAGCTTTGGACGTAGCGCATACAATGAGCAGTTCTTC CASSFGRSAYNEQFF 15 TRBJ2-1 - few TRBV11-3
TGTGCCAGCAGCCTGGGATCTGGCTACACCTTC CASSLGSGYTF 11 TRBJ1-2 - - TRBV12-3/TRBV12-4
TGTGCCAGCAGAACGGGACAGATCAATCAGCCCCAGCATTTT CASRTGQINQPQHF 14 TRBJ1-5 TRBD1 - TRBV6-1
TGTGCCATCAGTGAGTCGGCTAGCGGGAGTAATGAGCAGTTCTTC CAISESASGSNEQFF 15 TRBJ2-1 TRBD2 many TRBV10-3
TGTGCCAGCAGCTCCGTAGGGACAAGAGGGGAGCTGTTTTTT CASSSVGTRGELFF 14 TRBJ2-2 - - TRBV7-8
TGTGCCAGCAGCTTGGTAATGACTAGATCCTACGAGCAGTACTTC CASSLVMTRSYEQYF 15 TRBJ2-7 - few TRBV5-6
TGCGCCAGCAGCCAAGATCGGGGACAGTCTAACTATGGCTACACCTTC CASSQDRGQSNYGYTF 16 TRBJ1-2 TRBD1 - TRBV4-3
TGTGCCAGCAACCAAGACAGGGGAGGCACTGGGGCCAACGTCCTGACTTTC CASNQDRGGTGANVLTF 17 TRBJ2-6 TRBD1 many TRBV7-8
TGCAGTGCTACCAGCCTGGATACAGGGGGACATGAGCAGTTCTTC CSATSLDTGGHEQFF 15 TRBJ2-1 TRBD1 - TRBV20-1
TGTGCCTGGAGCCCGCGCGCTTACGAGCAGTACTTC CAWSPRAYEQYF 12 TRBJ2-7 - few TRBV30
TGCGCCAGCACACGGGGGAGGCTCTTCAGCGATGGCTACACCTTC CASTRGRLFSDGYTF 15 TRBJ1-2 - - TRBV4-3
TGTGCCAGCAGCAGACTAGCGGGGAGCTACGAGCAGTACTTC CASSRLAGSYEQYF 14 TRBJ2-7 TRBD2 few TRBV27
TGTGCCAGCTCACCGACGAGCGGCCCCTCCGAGCAGTACTTC CASSPTSGPSEQYF 14 TRBJ2-7 - few TRBV18
TGTGCCAGCAGCCAAGTTCGGGCAGCCGGGGGCTATGGCTACACCTTC CASSQVRAAGGYGYTF 16 TRBJ1-2 - many TRBV3-1
TGTGCCAGCAGTTTATTAGTGACAGGGAACACCGGGGAGCTGTTTTTT CASSLLVTGNTGELFF 16 TRBJ2-2 - many TRBV27
TGTGCCAGCAGCTTGAGCGTCGCCGGCGAGCAGTACTTC CASSLSVAGEQYF 13 TRBJ2-7 - - TRBV5-8
TGTGCCAGCAGTCGCCGGGAAGGGCACTCACCCCTCCACTTT CASSRREGHSPLHF 14 TRBJ1-6 - many TRBV12-3/TRBV12-4
TGTGCCAGCAGACCGGGACTAGCGGGAGGTTACGAGCAGTACTTC CASRPGLAGGYEQYF 15 TRBJ2-7 TRBD2 few TRBV12-3/TRBV12-4
TGCGCCAGCAGCCAAGATGCCCTGGTGATACTCCGCCCCCGCTCCTACAATGAGCAGTTCTTC CASSQDALVILRPRSYNEQFF 21 TRBJ2-1 - - TRBV4-1
TGCGCCAGCAGCTTAGCCACCCCGGGATATTCACCCCTCCACTTT CASSLATPGYSPLHF 15 TRBJ1-6 - many TRBV5-1